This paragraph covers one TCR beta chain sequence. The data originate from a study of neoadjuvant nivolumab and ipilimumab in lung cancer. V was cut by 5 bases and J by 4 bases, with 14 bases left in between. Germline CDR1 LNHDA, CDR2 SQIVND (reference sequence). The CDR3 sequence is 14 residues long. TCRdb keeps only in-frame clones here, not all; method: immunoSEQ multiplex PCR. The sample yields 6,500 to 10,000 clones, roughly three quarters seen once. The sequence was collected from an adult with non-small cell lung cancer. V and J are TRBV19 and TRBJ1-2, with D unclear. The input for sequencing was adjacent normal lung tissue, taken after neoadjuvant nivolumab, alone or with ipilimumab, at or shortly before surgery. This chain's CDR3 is CASSYPEFFYGYTF. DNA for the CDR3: TGTGCCAGTAGTTACCCGGAATTTTTCTATGGCTACACCTTC. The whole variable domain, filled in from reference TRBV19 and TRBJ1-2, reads DGGITQSPKYLFRKEGQNVTLSCEQNLNHDAMYWYRQDPGQGLRLIYYSQIVNDFQKGDIAEGYSVSREKKESFPLTVTSAQKNPTAFYLCASSYPEFFYGYTFGSGTRLTVV.